These 25 T cell receptor beta chains were sequenced from one sample in a study of cytomegalovirus exposure and HLA in healthy donors. Use of 60 Vbeta and 13 Jbeta primers characterized the PCR. Method: immunoSEQ multiplex PCR; TCRdb's copy keeps in-frame clones and lacks some. The sample lists about 110,000 clones, around four fifths occurring once. The sequencing sample was made of PBMCs. The receptor source for this set is a man aged 25 to 45 in good health and CMV-seronegative.

This clone is a singleton in its sample. V and J are TRBV19 and TRBJ1-2; 11 positions agree with TRBD1. This CDR3 has 16 amino acids. CDR1 and CDR2 from the germline V gene are LNHDA and SQIVND (reference sequence). Trimming took 5 bases from V and 6 from J; bases not matched to a gene: 11. Here the CDR3 DNA reads TGTGCCAGTAGTCCCCGGACAGGGGGCATGGGGGATGGCTACACCTTC. Translation: CASSPRTGGMGDGYTF.

This clone was observed a few times. The chain is built from TRBV5-1 and TRBJ2-3, with TRBD2 as a possible D gene (5 bases). The CDR3 has 15 residues. The germline CDR1 and CDR2 sequences are SGHRS and YFSETQ. Trimming pared 3 bases from V and 8 bases from J, leaving 19 bases between. CDR3 sequence reads: CASSSAPAGASTQYF. The CDR3 coding sequence is TGCGCCAGCAGCTCGGCTCCGGCGGGCGCATCTACGCAGTATTTT.

This chain joins TRBV30 and TRBJ2-1, with 14 bases aligning to TRBD2. Per germline, CDR1 GTSNPN and CDR2 SVGIG (reference sequence). The CDR3 extends over 14 amino acids. V lost 7 bases to trimming and J lost 9 bases; unmatched junction nucleotides: 8. CDR3 residues: CASRTSGRFCEQFF. The CDR3 region has the DNA TGTGCCTCAAGGACTAGCGGGAGGTTTTGTGAGCAGTTCTTC.

In its sample, this clone was seen a few times. J is TRBJ1-2 and V is TRBV2; 8 bases agree with TRBD1. CDR3 size: 13 residues. Unmatched junction bases numbered 5, after V lost 7 bases and J lost 4 bases. Germline V gene data show CDR1 as SNHLY and CDR2 as FYNNEI. The chain's CDR3 is CASTDRGTYGYTF. CDR3 nucleotides: TGTGCCAGCACTGACAGGGGAACCTATGGCTACACCTTC.

A remark on this clone: Since the CDR3 does not end with the conserved phenylalanine or tryptophan, this likely comes from a read error. The chain employs TRBV27 and TRBJ1-6; D remains unclear. This CDR3 region has 16 residues. Germline loops: CDR1 MNHEY, CDR2 SMNVEV (reference sequence). V lost 4 bases to trimming and J lost 0 bases, with 10 bases between them. CDR3 sequence reads: CASSSSLSSYNSPLHL. The CDR3, as DNA: TGTGCCAGCAGTTCTAGCTTGAGCTCCTATAATTCACCCCTCCACCTT.

The CDR3 DNA follows: TGCGCCAGCAGCTTTTGGACAGGGTACGAGCAGTACTTC. It yields the protein CASSFWTGYEQYF. The rearrangement links TRBV5-1 to TRBJ2-7; 8 bases map to TRBD1. The CDR3 totals 13 residues. Germline lookup yields CDR1 SGHRS and CDR2 YFSETQ. V lost 2 bases to trimming and J lost 4 bases; unmatched junction nucleotides: 2.

Here the CDR3 DNA reads TGTGCCAGCAGTTTACATAGCAATCAGCCCCAGCATTTT. Translating it yields CASSLHSNQPQHF. V gene TRBV27 combines with J gene TRBJ1-5; D call uncertain. Germline-derived CDR1 and CDR2 are MNHEY and SMNVEV (reference sequence). The CDR3 consists of 13 residues. Trimming shortened V by 2 bases and J by 0 bases, and 2 bases separated the two germline ends.

The chain combines TRBV5-1 with TRBJ1-3, with D perhaps TRBD1 (5 bases). CDR3 length: 15 residues. Germline values: CDR1 SGHRS, CDR2 YFSETQ. The V end was cut by 0 bases, the J end by 0 bases, with 7 bases between. DNA of the CDR3: TGCGCCAGCAGCTTGGGACAGAGCTCTGGAAACACCATATATTTT. This gives the protein CASSLGQSSGNTIYF.

J is TRBJ2-5 and V is TRBV28, with 7 bases that match TRBD1. The CDR3 is 15 amino acids. Per germline, CDR1 MDHEN and CDR2 SYDVKM. The trim removed 5 bases at V and 4 bases at J, leaving 10 bases unmatched. The CDR3 here is CASSPSGTVGETQYF. The CDR3 nucleotides are TGTGCCAGCAGTCCCTCCGGGACAGTCGGAGAGACCCAGTACTTC.

Comments on this clone: The sample contains more than one DNA sequence encoding this CDR3. This chain uses TRBV30 with TRBJ2-1, with D possibly being TRBD1 (5 bases). The V end was cut by 0 bases, the J end by 3 bases, with 9 bases between. CDR1 GTSNPN and CDR2 SVGIG come from the germline V gene (reference sequence). The CDR3 has 14 amino acids. The chain's CDR3 is CAWSVGQGYNEQFF. The CDR3 region has the DNA TGTGCCTGGAGTGTAGGGCAGGGCTACAATGAGCAGTTCTTC.

The chain employs TRBV5-1 and TRBJ1-1; TRBD1 agrees at 8 bases. CDR3 length: 16 amino acids. CDR1 is SGHRS and CDR2 is YFSETQ in the germline V gene. The V gene end was trimmed by 0 bases and the J gene end by 6 bases; junction bases not matched to a gene: 10. Here the CDR3 DNA reads TGCGCCAGCAGCTTGGTAGGACAGGGAGTCGGATCTGAAGCTTTCTTT. This codes for CASSLVGQGVGSEAFF.

The CDR3 bases are TGTGCCAGCAGTGAAACCGGGACAGGGAGCTACGAGCAGTACTTC. Protein sequence: CASSETGTGSYEQYF. The chain has TRBV2 and TRBJ2-7; 9 positions agree with TRBD1. This CDR3 comprises 15 residues. The J segment lost 3 bases and the V segment lost 2 bases, leaving 5 bases of the junction unmatched. Germline V gene lookup returns CDR1 SNHLY and CDR2 FYNNEI.

In this sample, this clone turned up a few times. This rearrangement joins TRBV30 to TRBJ1-1, with unresolved D. Germline V lookup: CDR1 GTSNPN, CDR2 SVGIG (reference sequence). The ends were cut back, 0 bases at V and 1 base at J, with 6 bases in the middle. CDR3 length: 13 amino acids. The CDR3, as DNA: TGTGCCTGGAGTGTACTGCGGAACACTGAAGCTTTCTTT. Protein sequence: CAWSVLRNTEAFF.

The rearrangement uses TRBV7-6 and TRBJ2-1; 9 bases fit TRBD2. The CDR3 is made up of 15 amino acids. V lost 1 base, J lost 4 bases, and 2 bases stayed unmatched. Germline-derived CDR1 and CDR2 are SGHVS and FNYEAQ. The CDR3 bases are TGTGCCAGCAGCTTAGAGCGGGGGGTTTACAATGAGCAGTTCTTC. Translating gives CASSLERGVYNEQFF.

The chain recombines TRBV5-6 with TRBJ2-7; D may be TRBD1 (6 bases). The germline CDR1 and CDR2 sequences are SGHDT and YYEEEE. There are 17 residues in the CDR3. Trimming cost V 3 bases and J 0 bases, with 19 bases left between them. CDR3 residues: CASSSSPQGTASYEQYF. CDR3 sequence (DNA): TGTGCCAGCAGCTCAAGCCCACAGGGTACGGCCTCCTACGAGCAGTACTTC.

This clone has just a few counts. The chain combines TRBV10-3 with TRBJ2-7; TRBD1 matches 8 bases. This CDR3 is 12 amino acids long. The germline V gene encodes CDR1 ENHRY and CDR2 SYGVKD. V was clipped by 3 bases and J by 6 bases; unmatched bases: 1. The CDR3 DNA reads as TGTGCCATCAGTGAAGGACAGGGCGAGCAGTACTTC. Translated, it gives CAISEGQGEQYF.

This chain links TRBV29-1 with TRBJ2-5; the match to TRBD1 covers 8 bases. This CDR3 contains 14 residues. The germline V gene encodes CDR1 SQVTM and CDR2 ANQGSEA. The V segment lost 6 bases and the J segment 3 bases; nucleotides outside the gene matches: 9. This CDR3 is CSVAGGAGKETQYF. CDR3 nucleotides: TGCAGCGTCGCAGGGGGCGCGGGGAAAGAGACCCAGTACTTC.

This clone came up a few times. CDR3 amino acids: CASSPRTSGGAGETQYF. In DNA, the CDR3 is TGTGCCAGCAGCCCGAGGACTAGCGGGGGGGCCGGAGAGACCCAGTACTTC. The chain employs TRBV14 and TRBJ2-5; 15 bases match TRBD2. The ends lost 4 bases at V and 4 bases at J; junction bases unmatched: 7. The length of the CDR3 is 17 residues. Germline V lookup: CDR1 SGHDN, CDR2 FVKESK.

This sequence joins TRBV19 and TRBJ1-2, with no clear D. The germline CDR1 and CDR2 sequences are LNHDA and SQIVND (reference sequence). The CDR3 length is 13 residues. V lost 1 base, J lost 7 bases, and 10 bases lay in between. The CDR3: CASSIGWASGYTF. As DNA, the CDR3 is TGTGCCAGTAGTATAGGATGGGCATCTGGCTACACCTTC.

The V call is TRBV15, the J call TRBJ2-2, with D uncertain. V was clipped by 0 bases and J by 2 bases, with 4 bases between them. The CDR3 runs 14 residues. CDR1 and CDR2 (germline): LNHNV, YYDKDF (reference sequence). CDR3 sequence reads: CATSRDQNTGELFF. Here the CDR3 DNA reads TGTGCCACCAGCAGAGATCAAAACACCGGGGAGCTGTTTTTT.

Worth noting for this clone: At one boundary the junction diverges from the germline segment, which might be a read error. The identical CDR3 is also encoded by other nucleotide sequences in the sample. The rearrangement links TRBV7-6 to TRBJ2-3; no clear D gene. This CDR3 region has 12 residues. Germline lookup yields CDR1 SGHVS and CDR2 FNYEAQ. For the CDR3, the DNA is TGTGCCAGCAGCCCCCAATCAGATACGCAGTACTTT. Protein product: CASSPQSDTQYF. Filled out from reference TRBV7-6 and TRBJ2-3, the complete variable domain reads GAGVSQSPRYKVTKRGQDVALRCDPISGHVSLYWYRQALGQGPEFLTYFNYEAQQDKSGLPNDRFSAERPEGSISTLTIQRTEQRDSAMYRCASSPQSDTQYFGPGTRLTVL.

The chain has TRBV6-1 and TRBJ2-3, with TRBD2 identical over 11 bases. Unmatched junction bases numbered 9, after V lost 2 bases and J lost 2 bases. The germline V gene has CDR1 MNHNS and CDR2 SASEGT. The CDR3 has 18 residues. Here the CDR3 DNA reads TGTGCCAGCAGTGAACCCCGACTAGCGGGACACCTCACAGATACGCAGTATTTT. This translates into CASSEPRLAGHLTDTQYF.

This chain uses TRBV4-2 with TRBJ1-1; no firm D call. This CDR3 contains 15 residues. From germline, CDR1 is LGHNA and CDR2 YNFKEQ. Trimming stripped 0 bases from V and 8 bases from J, with 16 bases between. The CDR3 sequence is CASSQELAGSTEAFF. CDR3 DNA: TGTGCCAGCAGCCAAGAGTTGGCCGGGAGCACGGAAGCTTTCTTT.

This chain connects TRBV2 to TRBJ2-2; 7 bases are shared with TRBD1. From germline, CDR1 is SNHLY and CDR2 FYNNEI. The ends lost 6 bases at V and 1 base at J; junction bases unmatched: 2. The CDR3 totals 14 residues. This CDR3 is CASRGTVNTGELFF. As DNA, the CDR3 is TGTGCCAGCAGGGGGACAGTGAACACCGGGGAGCTGTTTTTT.

This sequence joins TRBV9 and TRBJ2-2, with 9 bases identical to TRBD2. CDR3 length equals 16 residues. Germline-derived CDR1 and CDR2 are SGDLS and YYNGEE. With V trimmed by 4 bases and J by 4 bases, 8 bases remained unmatched. Here the CDR3 reads CASSPPSGMVTGELFF. The CDR3 nucleotides read TGTGCCAGCAGCCCACCTAGCGGGATGGTCACCGGGGAGCTGTTTTTT.